This T cell receptor (beta chain) came from a study of T cells in localized non-small cell lung cancer. The CDR3 consists of 15 residues. V was cut by 9 bases and J by 2 bases, with 20 bases left in between. CDR1 is MNHNS, CDR2 SASEGT, per germline. Clones were sequenced by immunoSEQ multiplex PCR, and TCRdb holds only the in-frame ones, with some missing. Counted here are fewer than 75,000 clones, approximately 88% occurring once; the ten biggest clones make up approximately 1.2%. The starting material was peripheral blood, obtained before any cancer treatment. The chain links TRBV6-1 to TRBJ2-7; TRBD1 might be the D (7 bases). The sequence was collected from an older female donor with stage I lung adenocarcinoma. The CDR3 bases are TGTGCCAGTTACGGGGGCCGGACAGGTACCTACGAGCAGTACTTC. Translating it yields CASYGGRTGTYEQYF.